This T cell receptor beta chain was identified during a study of siplizumab effects on memory and regulatory T cells. Findings and caveats of the study: The majority of clones, roughly 80-97% of proliferating CD4+ or CD8+ clones, lacked an assignable naive or memory phenotype. Solely a minor proportion of alloreactive clones could be assigned to unstimulated subsets. With siplizumab, mappable alloreactive CD4+ clones averaged around 70% Treg-derived, versus 25% to 30% in controls. Naive T cells looked more diverse than memory cells, and they looked like major contributors to the alloresponse.

Looked up from germline, CDR1 is SNHLY and CDR2 is FYNNEI. The germline V and J ends were trimmed by 6 bases and 8 bases, with 20 bases remaining between them. There are 15 residues in the CDR3. About this clone: Its specificity is unknown.

Method: immunoSEQ multiplex PCR; TCRdb's copy keeps in-frame clones and lacks some. Of 90,000 to 110,000 clones in the sample, 90% to 95% were seen once. The chain employs TRBV2 and TRBJ2-1; D assignment may be TRBD1 or TRBD2 (6 bases each). The sequence was obtained from a human donor in good health. Input material: Tregs sorted from blood. CDR3 coding DNA: TGTGCCAGCAGAAGAGGGGGGTTAGGGCCCGATGAGCAGTTCTTC. This gives the protein CASRRGGLGPDEQFF.